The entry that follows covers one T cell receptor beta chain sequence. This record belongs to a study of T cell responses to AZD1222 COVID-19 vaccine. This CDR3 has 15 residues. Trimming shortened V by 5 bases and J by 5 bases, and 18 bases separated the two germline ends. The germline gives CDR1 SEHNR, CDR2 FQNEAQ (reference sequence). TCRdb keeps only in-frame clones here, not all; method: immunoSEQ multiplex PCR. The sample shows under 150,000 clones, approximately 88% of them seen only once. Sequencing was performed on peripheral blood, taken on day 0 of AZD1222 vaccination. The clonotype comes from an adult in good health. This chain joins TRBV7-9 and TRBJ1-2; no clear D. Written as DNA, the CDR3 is TGTGCCAGCAGCCCAGAGGGCTTAGGGTCTTATGGCTACACCTTC. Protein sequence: CASSPEGLGSYGYTF.